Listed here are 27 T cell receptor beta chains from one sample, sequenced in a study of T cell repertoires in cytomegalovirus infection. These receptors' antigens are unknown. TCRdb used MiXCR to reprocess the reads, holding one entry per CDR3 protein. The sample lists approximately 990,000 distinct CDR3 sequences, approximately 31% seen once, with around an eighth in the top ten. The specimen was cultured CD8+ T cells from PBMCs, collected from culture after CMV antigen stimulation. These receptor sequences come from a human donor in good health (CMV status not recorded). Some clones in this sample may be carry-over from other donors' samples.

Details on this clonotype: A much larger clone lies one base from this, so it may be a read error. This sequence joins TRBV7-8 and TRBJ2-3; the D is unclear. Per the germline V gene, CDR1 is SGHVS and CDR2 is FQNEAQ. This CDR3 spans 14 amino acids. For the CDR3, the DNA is TGTCCCAGCAGCCGGTACCCTACCACAGATACGCAGTATTTT. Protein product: CPSSRYPTTDTQYF.

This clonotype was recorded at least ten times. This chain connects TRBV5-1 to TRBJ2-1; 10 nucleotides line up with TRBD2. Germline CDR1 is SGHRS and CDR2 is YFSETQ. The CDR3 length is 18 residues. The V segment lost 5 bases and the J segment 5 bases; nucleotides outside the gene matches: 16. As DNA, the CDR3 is TGCGCCAGCAGGCGTCTAGCGGGGGCCCGACTCATTAACAATGAGCAGTTCTTC. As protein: CASRRLAGARLINNEQFF.

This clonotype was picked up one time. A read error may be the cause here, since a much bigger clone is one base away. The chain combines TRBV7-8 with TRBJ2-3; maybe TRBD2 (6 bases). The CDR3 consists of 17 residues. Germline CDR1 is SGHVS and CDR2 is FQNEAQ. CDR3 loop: CVSSQRHGTDSTDTQYF. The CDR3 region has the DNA TGTGTCAGCAGCCAACGGCATGGGACTGATAGCACAGATACGCAGTATTTT.

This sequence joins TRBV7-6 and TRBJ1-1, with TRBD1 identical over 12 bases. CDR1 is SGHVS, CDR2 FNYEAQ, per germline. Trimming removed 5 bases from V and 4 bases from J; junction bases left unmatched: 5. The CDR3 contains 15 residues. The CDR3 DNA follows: TGTGCCAGCAGCGCTCCGGGACAGGGGGCCACTGAAGCTTTCTTT. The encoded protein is CASSAPGQGATEAFF.

The CDR3 is CASSSRTGIPETQYF. The CDR3 region has the DNA TGTGCCAGCAGCTCTCGGACAGGGATCCCGGAGACCCAGTACTTC. The chain carries TRBV5-6 and TRBJ2-5, with 8 nucleotides matching TRBD1. Germline V gene data show CDR1 as SGHDT and CDR2 as YYEEEE. Trimming at V came to 3 bases and at J to 5 bases, leaving 9 bases not matched to a gene. CDR3 length: 15 amino acids.

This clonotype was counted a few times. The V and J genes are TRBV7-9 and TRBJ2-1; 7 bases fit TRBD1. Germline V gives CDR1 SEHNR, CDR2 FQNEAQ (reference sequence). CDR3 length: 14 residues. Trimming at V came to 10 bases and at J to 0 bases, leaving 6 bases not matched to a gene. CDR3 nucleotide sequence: TGTGCCACCCTGGGACAGCTCTCCTACAATGAGCAGTTCTTC. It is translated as CATLGQLSYNEQFF.

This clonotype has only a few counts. The chain's CDR3 is CASGKTTYNEQFF. The DNA for the CDR3 is TGTGCGTCAGGGAAAACAACCTACAATGAGCAGTTCTTC. The chain recombines TRBV27 with TRBJ2-1, with D possibly being TRBD1 (5 bases). This CDR3 contains 13 residues. The germline CDR1 and CDR2 sequences are MNHEY and SMNVEV (reference sequence).

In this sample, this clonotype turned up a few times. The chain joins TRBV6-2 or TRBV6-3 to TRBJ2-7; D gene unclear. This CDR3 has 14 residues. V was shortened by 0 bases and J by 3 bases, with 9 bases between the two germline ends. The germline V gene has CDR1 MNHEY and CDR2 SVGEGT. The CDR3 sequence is CASSYSGYYYEQYV. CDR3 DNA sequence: TGTGCCAGCAGTTACTCGGGTTACTACTACGAGCAGTACGTC.

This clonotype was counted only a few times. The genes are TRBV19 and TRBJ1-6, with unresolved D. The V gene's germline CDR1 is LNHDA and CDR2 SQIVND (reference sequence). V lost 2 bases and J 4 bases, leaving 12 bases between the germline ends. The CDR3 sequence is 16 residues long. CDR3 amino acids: CASSISRWSYNSPLHF. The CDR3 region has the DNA TGTGCCAGTAGTATATCCCGGTGGTCGTATAATTCACCCCTCCACTTT. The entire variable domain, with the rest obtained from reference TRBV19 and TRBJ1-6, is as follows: DGGITQSPKYLFRKEGQNVTLSCEQNLNHDAMYWYRQDPGQGLRLIYYSQIVNDFQKGDIAEGYSVSREKKESFPLTVTSAQKNPTAFYLCASSISRWSYNSPLHFGNGTRLTVT.

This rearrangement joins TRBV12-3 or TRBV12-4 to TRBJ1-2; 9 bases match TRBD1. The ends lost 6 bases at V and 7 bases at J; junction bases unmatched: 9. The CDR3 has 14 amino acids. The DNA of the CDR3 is TGTGCCAGCAGCTTGACACAGGGGGCGCGTGGCTACACCTTC. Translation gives CASSLTQGARGYTF.

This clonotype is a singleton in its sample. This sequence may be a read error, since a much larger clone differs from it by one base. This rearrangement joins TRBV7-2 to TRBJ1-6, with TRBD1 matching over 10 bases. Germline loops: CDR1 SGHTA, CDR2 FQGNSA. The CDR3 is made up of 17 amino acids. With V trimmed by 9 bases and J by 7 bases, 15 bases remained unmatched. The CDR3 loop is CARSPFGDRGPNSPLHF. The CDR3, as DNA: TGTGCCAGGAGCCCCTTCGGTGACAGGGGGCCGAATTCACCCCTCCACTTT.

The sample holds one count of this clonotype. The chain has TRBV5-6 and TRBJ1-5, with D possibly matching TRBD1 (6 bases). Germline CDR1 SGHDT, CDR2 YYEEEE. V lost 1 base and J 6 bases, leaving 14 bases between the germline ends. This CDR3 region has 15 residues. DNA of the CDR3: TGTGCCAGCAGCTTGAGTACAGGGCTGGCTCAGCCCCAGCATTTT. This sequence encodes CASSLSTGLAQPQHF.

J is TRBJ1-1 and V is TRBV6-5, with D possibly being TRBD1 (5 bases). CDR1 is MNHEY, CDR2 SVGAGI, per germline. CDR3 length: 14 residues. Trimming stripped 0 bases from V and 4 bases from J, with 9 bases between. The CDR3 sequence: CASSYSSRATEAFF. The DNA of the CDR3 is TGTGCCAGCAGTTACTCATCCAGGGCCACTGAAGCTTTCTTT.

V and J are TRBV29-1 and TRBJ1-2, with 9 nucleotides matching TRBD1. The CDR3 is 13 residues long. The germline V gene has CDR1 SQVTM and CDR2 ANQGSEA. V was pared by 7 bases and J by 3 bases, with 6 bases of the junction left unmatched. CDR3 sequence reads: CSASTGGDYGYTF. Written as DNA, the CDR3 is TGCAGCGCTTCGACAGGGGGAGACTATGGCTACACCTTC.

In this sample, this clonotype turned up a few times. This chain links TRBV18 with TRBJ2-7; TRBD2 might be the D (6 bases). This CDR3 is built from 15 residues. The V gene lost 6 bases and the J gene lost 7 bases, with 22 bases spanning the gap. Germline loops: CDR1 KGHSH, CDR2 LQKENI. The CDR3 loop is CASSREASELQEQYV. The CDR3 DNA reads TGTGCCAGCTCGCGAGAGGCTAGCGAGTTACAAGAGCAGTACGTC.

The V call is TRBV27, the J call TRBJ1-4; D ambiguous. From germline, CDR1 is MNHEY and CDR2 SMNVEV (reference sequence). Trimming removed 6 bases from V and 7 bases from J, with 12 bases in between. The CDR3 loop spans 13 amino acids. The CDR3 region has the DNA TGTGCCAGCAGCCATCCCTCTCTTGAAAAACTGTTTTTT. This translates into CASSHPSLEKLFF.

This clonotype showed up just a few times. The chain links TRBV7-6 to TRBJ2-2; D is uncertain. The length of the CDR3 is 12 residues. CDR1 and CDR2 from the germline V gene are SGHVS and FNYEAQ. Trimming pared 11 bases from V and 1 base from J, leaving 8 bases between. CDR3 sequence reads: CAGERNTGELFF. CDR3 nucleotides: TGTGCCGGGGAAAGGAACACCGGGGAGCTGTTTTTT.

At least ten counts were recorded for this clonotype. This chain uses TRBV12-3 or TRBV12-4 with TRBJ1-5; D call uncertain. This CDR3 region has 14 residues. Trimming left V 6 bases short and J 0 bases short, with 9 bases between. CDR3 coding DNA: TGTGCCAGCAGCTATCGGGGTAGCAATCAGCCCCAGCATTTT. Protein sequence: CASSYRGSNQPQHF.

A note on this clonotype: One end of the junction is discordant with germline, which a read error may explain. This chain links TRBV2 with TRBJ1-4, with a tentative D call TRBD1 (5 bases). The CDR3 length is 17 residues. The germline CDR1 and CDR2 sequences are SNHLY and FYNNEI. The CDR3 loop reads CVSSPVQGVGPNEKLFF. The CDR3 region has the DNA TGTGTCAGCAGCCCTGTCCAGGGAGTGGGGCCTAATGAAAAACTGTTTTTT.

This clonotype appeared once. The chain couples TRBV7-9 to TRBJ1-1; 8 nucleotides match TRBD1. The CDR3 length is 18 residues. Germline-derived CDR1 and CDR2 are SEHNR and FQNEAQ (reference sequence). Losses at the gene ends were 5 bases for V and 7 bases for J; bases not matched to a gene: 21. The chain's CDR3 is CASSPDRDRTRPPIEAFF. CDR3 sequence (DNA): TGTGCCAGCAGCCCGGACAGGGATCGAACCCGACCCCCAATTGAAGCTTTCTTT.

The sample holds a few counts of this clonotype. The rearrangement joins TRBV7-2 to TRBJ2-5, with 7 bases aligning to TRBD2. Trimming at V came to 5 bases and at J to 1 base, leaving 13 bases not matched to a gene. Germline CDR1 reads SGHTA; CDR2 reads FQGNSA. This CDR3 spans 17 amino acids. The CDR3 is CASSNKLGGYRQETQYF. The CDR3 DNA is TGTGCCAGCAGCAACAAGTTGGGGGGGTATCGCCAAGAGACCCAGTACTTC.

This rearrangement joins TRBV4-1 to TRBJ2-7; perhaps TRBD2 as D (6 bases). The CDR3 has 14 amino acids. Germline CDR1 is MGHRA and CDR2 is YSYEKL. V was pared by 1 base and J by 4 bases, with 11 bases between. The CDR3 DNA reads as TGCGCCAGCAGCCAAGGTTCGGGGGAGTACGAGCAGTACTTC. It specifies CASSQGSGEYEQYF.

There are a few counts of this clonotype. This CDR3 is CASSPMLDLDTQYF. As DNA, the CDR3 is TGTGCCAGCTCACCAATGCTAGACTTAGATACGCAGTATTTT. V is TRBV18 and J is TRBJ2-3; D not resolved. With 2 bases removed from V and 5 bases from J, the gap between germline ends came to 11 bases. The germline V gene has CDR1 KGHSH and CDR2 LQKENI. CDR3 length: 14 residues.

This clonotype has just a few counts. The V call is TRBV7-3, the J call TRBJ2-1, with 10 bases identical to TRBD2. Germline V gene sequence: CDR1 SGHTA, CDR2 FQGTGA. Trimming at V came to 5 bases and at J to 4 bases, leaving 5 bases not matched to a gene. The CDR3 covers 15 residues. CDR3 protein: CASSPAGGWYNEQFF. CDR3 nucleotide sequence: TGTGCCAGCAGCCCAGCGGGGGGGTGGTACAATGAGCAGTTCTTC.

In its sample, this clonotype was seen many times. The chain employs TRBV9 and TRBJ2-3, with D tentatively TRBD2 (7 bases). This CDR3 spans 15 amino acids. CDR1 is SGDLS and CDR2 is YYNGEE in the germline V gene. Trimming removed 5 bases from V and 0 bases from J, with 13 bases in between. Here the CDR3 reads CASSVGGASTDTQYF. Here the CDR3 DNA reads TGTGCCAGCAGTGTGGGGGGGGCGAGCACAGATACGCAGTATTTT.

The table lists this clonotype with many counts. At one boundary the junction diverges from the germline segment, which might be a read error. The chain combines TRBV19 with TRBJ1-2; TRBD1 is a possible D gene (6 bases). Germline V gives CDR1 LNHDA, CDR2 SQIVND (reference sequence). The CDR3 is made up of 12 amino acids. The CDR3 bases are TGTGCCAGTAGCTACAGCCGGGACACCTTGTCGTTC. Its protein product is CASSYSRDTLSF.

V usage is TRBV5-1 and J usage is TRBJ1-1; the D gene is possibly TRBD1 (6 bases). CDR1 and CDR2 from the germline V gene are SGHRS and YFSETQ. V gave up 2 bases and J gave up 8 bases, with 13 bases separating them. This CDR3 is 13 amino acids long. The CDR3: CASSLSRDREAFF. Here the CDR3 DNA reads TGCGCCAGCAGCTTATCCCGAGACAGGGAAGCTTTCTTT.